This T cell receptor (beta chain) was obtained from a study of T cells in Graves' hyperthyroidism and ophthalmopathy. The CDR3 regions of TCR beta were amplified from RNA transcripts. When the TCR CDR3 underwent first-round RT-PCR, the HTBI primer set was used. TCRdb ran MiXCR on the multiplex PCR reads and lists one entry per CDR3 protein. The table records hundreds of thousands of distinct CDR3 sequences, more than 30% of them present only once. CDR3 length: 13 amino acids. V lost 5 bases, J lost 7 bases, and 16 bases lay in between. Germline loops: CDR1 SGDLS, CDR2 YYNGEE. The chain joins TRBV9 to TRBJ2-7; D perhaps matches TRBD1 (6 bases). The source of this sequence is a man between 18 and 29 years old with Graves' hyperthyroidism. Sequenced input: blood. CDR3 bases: TGTGCCAGCAGTACTCGGGACACGGAGGAGCAGTACTTC. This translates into CASSTRDTEEQYF.